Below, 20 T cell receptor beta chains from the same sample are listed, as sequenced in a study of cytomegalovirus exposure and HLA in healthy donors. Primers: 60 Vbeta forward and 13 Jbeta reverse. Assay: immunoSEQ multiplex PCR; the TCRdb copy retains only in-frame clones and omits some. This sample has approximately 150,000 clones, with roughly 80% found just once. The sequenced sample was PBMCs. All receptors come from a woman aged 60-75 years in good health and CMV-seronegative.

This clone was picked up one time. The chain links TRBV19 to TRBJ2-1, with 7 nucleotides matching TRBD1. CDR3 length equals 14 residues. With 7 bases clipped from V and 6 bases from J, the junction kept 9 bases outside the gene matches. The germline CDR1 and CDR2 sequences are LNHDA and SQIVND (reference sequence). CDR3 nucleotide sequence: TGTGCCAGTACCCCCAGGGGGTCGATCAATGAGCAGTTCTTC. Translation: CASTPRGSINEQFF.

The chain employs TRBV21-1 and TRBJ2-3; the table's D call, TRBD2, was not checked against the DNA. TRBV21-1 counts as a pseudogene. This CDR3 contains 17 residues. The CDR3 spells CASSKAGGGLRTDTQYF. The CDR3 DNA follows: TGTGCCAGCAGCAAAGCTGGGGGGGGGCTCCGCACAGATACGCAGTATTTT.

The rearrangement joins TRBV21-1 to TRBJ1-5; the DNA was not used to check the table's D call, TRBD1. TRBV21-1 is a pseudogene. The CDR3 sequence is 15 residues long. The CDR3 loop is CASSETGQGRQPQHF. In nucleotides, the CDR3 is TGTGCCAGCAGCGAAACAGGACAGGGGAGGCAGCCCCAGCATTTT.

In DNA, the CDR3 is TGTGCCAGCAGCTCGATAGTGGCCAAGGTGGGCCAGCAGGGGGCTCCACCCCTCCACTTT. Protein product: CASSSIVAKVGQQGAPPLHF. This chain connects TRBV7-8 to TRBJ1-6, with TRBD1 matching over 8 bases. Germline loops: CDR1 SGHVS, CDR2 FQNEAQ. The junction had 25 bases not matched to a gene; V was cut back by 4 bases and J by 11 bases. CDR3 length: 20 residues.

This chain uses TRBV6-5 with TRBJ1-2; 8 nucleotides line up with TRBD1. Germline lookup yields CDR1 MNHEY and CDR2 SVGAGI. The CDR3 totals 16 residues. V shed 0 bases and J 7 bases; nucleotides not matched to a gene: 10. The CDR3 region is CASSYSVGQGSGGYTF. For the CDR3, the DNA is TGTGCCAGCAGTTACTCGGTAGGACAGGGTTCGGGTGGCTACACCTTC.

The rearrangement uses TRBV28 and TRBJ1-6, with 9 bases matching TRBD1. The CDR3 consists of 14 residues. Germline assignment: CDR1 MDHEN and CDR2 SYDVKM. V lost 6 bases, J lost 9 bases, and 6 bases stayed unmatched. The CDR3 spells CASRRTGVSSPLHF. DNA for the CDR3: TGTGCCAGCAGGCGGACAGGGGTGAGTTCACCCCTCCACTTT.

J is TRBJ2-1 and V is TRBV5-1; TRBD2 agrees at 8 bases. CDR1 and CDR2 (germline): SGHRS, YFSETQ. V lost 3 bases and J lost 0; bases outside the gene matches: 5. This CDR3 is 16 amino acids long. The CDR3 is CASSSGGRPSYNEQFF. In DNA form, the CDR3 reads TGCGCCAGCAGCTCGGGGGGGCGACCCTCCTACAATGAGCAGTTCTTC.

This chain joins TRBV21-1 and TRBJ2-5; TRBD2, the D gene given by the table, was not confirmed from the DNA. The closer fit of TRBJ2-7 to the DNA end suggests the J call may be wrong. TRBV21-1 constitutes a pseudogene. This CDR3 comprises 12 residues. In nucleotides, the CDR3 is TGTGCCAGCTCGTCGCGGGACTACGAGCAGTACTTC. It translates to CASSSRDYEQYF.

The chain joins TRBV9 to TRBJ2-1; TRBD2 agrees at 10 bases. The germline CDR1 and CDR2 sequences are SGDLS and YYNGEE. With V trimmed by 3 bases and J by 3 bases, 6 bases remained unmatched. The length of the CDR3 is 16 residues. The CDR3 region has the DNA TGTGCCAGCAGCGGGACTAGCGGAATTTACTACAATGAGCAGTTCTTC. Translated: CASSGTSGIYYNEQFF. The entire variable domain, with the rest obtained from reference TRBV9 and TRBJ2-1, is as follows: DSGVTQTPKHLITATGQRVTLRCSPRSGDLSVYWYQQSLDQGLQFLIQYYNGEERAKGNILERFSAQQFPDLHSELNLSSLELGDSALYFCASSGTSGIYYNEQFFGPGTRLTVL.

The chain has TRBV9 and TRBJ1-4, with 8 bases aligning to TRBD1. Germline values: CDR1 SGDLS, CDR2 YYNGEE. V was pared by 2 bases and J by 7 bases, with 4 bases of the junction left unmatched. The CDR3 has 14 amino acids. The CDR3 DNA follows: TGTGCCAGCAGCGTTGGACAGGGAACTGAAAAACTGTTTTTT. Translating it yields CASSVGQGTEKLFF.

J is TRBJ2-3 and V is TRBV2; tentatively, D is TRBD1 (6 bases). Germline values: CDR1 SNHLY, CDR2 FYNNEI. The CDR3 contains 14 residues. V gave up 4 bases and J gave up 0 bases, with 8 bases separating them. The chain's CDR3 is CASSGGLSTDTQYF. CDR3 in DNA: TGTGCCAGCAGTGGGGGGCTAAGCACAGATACGCAGTATTTT. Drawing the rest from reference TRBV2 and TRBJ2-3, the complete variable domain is EPEVTQTPSHQVTQMGQEVILRCVPISNHLYFYWYRQILGQKVEFLVSFYNNEISEKSEIFDDQFSVERPDGSNFTLKIRSTKLEDSAMYFCASSGGLSTDTQYFGPGTRLTVL.

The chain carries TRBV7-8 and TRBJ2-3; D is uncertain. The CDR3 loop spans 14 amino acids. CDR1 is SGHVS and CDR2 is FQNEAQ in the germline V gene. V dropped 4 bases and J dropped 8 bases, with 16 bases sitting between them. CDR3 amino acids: CASSSRLLVGTQYF. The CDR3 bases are TGTGCCAGCAGCTCCCGTCTTCTAGTCGGTACGCAGTATTTT.

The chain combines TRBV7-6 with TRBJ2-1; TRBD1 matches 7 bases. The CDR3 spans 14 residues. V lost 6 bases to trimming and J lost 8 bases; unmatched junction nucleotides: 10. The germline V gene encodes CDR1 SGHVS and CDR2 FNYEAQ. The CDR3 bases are TGTGCCAGCAGTTCCCGGGACAGAACCCATGAGCAGTTCTTC. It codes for CASSSRDRTHEQFF.

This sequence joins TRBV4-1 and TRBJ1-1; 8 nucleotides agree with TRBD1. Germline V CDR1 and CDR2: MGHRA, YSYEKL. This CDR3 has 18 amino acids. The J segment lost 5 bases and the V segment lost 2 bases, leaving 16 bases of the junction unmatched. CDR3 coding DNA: TGCGCCAGCAGCCAACCTTTGGTGGGGACAGGTTTTGGAACTGAAGCTTTCTTT. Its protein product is CASSQPLVGTGFGTEAFF.

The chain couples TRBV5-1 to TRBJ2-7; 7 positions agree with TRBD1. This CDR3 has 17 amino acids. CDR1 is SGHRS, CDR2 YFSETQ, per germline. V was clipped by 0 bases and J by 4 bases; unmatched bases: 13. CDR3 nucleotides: TGCGCCAGCAGCTTGGGTCCTGACAGGGTGAGGGGTTACGAGCAGTACTTC. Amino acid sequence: CASSLGPDRVRGYEQYF.

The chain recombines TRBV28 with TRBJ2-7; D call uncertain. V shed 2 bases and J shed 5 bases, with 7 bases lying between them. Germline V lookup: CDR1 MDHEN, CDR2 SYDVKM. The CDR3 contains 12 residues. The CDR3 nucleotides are TGTGCCAGCAGTTTACTCCAGGACGAGCAGTACTTC. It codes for CASSLLQDEQYF.

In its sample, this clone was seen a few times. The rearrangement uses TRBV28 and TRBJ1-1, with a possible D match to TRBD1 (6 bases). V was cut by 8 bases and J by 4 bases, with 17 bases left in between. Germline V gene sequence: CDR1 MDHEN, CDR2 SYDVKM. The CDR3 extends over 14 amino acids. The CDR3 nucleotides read TGTGCCAGCCGACGCGGGGGCGGGGGCACTGAAGCTTTCTTT. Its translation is CASRRGGGGTEAFF. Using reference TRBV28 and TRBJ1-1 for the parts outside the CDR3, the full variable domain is DVKVTQSSRYLVKRTGEKVFLECVQDMDHENMFWYRQDPGLGLRLIYFSYDVKMKEKGDIPEGYSVSREKKERFSLILESASTNQTSMYLCASRRGGGGTEAFFGQGTRLTVV.

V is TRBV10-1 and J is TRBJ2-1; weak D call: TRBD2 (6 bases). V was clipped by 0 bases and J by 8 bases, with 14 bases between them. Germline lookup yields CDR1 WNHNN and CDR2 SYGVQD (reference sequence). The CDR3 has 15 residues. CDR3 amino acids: CASSESWGVLDEQFF. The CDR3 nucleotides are TGCGCCAGCAGTGAGTCTTGGGGGGTCTTGGATGAGCAGTTCTTC.

The CDR3 DNA sequence: TGTGCCAGCGCCGAGACAGGGATAGGCTCCTACGAGCAGTACTTC. This encodes CASAETGIGSYEQYF. The chain uses TRBV25-1 and TRBJ2-7; the match to TRBD1 covers 7 bases. Germline-derived CDR1 and CDR2 are MGHDK and SYGVNS. There are 15 residues in the CDR3. With V trimmed by 8 bases and J by 0 bases, 10 bases remained unmatched.

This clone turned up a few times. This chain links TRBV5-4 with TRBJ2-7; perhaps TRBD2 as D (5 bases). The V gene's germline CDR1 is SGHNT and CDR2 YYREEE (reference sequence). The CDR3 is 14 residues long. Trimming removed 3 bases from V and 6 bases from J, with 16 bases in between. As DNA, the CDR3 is TGTGCCAGCAGCTCGAATCTTCTAGCAGCCGAGCAGTACTTC. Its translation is CASSSNLLAAEQYF.